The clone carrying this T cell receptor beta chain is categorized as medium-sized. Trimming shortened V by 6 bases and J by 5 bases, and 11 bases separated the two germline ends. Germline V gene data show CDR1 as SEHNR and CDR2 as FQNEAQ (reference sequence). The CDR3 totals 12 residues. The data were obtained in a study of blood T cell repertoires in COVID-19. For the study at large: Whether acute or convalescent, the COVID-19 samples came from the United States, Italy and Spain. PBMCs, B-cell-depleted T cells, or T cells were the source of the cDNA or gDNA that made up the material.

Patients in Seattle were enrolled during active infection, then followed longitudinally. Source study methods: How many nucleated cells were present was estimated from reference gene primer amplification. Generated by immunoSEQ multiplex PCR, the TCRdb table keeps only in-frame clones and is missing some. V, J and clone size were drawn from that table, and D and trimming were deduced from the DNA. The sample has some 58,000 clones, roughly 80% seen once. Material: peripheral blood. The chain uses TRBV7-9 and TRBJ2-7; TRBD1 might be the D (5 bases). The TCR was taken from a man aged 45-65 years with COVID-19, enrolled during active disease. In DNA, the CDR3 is TGTGCCAGCAGAAGGGGTCAGGACGAGCAGTACTTC. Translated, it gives CASRRGQDEQYF.